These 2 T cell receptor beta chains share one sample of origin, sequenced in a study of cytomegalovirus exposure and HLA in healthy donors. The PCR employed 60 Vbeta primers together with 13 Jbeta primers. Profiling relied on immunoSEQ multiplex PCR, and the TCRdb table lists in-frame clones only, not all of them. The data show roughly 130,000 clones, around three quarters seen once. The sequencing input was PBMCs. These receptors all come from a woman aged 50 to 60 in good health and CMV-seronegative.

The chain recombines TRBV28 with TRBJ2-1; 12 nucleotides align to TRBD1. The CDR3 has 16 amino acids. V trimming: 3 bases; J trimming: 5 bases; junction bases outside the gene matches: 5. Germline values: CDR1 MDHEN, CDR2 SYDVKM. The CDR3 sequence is CASSFFGTGGNNEQFF. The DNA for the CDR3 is TGTGCCAGCAGTTTTTTTGGGACAGGGGGCAACAATGAGCAGTTCTTC. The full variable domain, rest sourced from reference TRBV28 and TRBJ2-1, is DVKVTQSSRYLVKRTGEKVFLECVQDMDHENMFWYRQDPGLGLRLIYFSYDVKMKEKGDIPEGYSVSREKKERFSLILESASTNQTSMYLCASSFFGTGGNNEQFFGPGTRLTVL.

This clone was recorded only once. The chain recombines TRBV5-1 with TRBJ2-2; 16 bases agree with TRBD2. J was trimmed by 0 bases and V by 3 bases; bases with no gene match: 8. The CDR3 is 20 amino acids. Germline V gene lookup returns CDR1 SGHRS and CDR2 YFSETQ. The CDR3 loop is CASSSTTGTSGRANTGELFF. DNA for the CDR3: TGCGCCAGCAGCTCAACTACCGGGACTAGCGGGAGGGCGAACACCGGGGAGCTGTTTTTT.